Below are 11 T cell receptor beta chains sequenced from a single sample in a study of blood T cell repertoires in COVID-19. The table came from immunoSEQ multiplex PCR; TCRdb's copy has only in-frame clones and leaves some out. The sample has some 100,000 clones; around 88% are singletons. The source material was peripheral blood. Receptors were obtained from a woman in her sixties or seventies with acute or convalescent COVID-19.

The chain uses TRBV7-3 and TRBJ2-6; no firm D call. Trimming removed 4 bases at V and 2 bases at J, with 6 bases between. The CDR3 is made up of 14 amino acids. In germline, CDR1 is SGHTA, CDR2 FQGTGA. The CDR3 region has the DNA TGTGCCAGCAGCTCTGTCCCTGGGGCCAACGTCCTGACTTTC. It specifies CASSSVPGANVLTF.

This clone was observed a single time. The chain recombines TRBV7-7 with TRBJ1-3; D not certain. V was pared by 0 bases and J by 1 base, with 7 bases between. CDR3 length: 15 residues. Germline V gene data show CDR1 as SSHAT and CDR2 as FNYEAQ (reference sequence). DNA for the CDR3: TGTGCCAGCAGCTTAGCACACGGGTCTGGAAACACCATATATTTT. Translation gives CASSLAHGSGNTIYF.

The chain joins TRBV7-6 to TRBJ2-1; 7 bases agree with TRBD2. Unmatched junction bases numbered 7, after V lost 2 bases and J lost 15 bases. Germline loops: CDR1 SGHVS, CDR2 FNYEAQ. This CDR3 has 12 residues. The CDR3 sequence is CASSLLRGSPFF. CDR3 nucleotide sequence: TGTGCCAGCAGCTTATTGCGCGGGAGCCCGTTCTTC.

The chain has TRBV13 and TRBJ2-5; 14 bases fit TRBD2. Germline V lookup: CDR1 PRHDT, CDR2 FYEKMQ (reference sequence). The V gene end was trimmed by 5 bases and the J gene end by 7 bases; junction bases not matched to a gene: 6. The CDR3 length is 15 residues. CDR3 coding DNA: TGTGCCAGCAGCACCCGAGGACTAGCGGGAGGGACCCAGTACTTC. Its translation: CASSTRGLAGGTQYF.

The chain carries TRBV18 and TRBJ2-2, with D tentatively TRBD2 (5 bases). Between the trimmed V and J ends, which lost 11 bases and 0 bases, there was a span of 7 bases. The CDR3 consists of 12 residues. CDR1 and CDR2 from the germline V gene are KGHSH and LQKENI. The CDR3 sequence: CAWGANTGELFF. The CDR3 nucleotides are TGTGCCTGGGGAGCGAACACCGGGGAGCTGTTTTTT. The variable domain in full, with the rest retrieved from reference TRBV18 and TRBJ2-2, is NAGVMQNPRHLVRRRGQEARLRCSPMKGHSHVYWYRQLPEEGLKFMVYLQKENIIDESGMPKERFSAEFPKEGPSILRIQQVVRGDSAAYFCAWGANTGELFFGEGSRLTVL.

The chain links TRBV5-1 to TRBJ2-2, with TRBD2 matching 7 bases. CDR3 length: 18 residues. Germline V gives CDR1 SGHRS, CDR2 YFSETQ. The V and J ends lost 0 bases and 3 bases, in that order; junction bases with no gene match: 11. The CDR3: CASSLAVIVGGDTGELFF. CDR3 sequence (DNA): TGCGCCAGCAGCTTGGCGGTGATTGTGGGAGGGGACACCGGGGAGCTGTTTTTT. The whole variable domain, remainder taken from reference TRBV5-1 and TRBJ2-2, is KAGVTQTPRYLIKTRGQQVTLSCSPISGHRSVSWYQQTPGQGLQFLFEYFSETQRNKGNFPGRFSGRQFSNSRSEMNVSTLELGDSALYLCASSLAVIVGGDTGELFFGEGSRLTVL.

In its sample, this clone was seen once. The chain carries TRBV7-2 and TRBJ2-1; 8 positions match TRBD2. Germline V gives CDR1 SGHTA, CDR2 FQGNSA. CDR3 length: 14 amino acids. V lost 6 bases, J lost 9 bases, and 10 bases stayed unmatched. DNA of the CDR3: TGTGCCAGCAGGCACCCGGGGGGGCCGCTTGAGCAGTTCTTC. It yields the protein CASRHPGGPLEQFF. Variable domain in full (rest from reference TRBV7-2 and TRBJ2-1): GAGVSQSPSNKVTEKGKDVELRCDPISGHTALYWYRQSLGQGLEFLIYFQGNSAPDKSGLPSDRFSAERTGGSVSTLTIQRTQQEDSAVYLCASRHPGGPLEQFFGPGTRLTVL.

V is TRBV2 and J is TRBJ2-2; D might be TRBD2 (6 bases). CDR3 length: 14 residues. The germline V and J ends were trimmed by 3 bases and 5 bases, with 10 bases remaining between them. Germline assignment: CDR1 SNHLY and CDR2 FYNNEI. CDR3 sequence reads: CASSEGGGTGELFF. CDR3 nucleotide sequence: TGTGCCAGCAGTGAGGGTGGAGGGACCGGGGAGCTGTTTTTT.

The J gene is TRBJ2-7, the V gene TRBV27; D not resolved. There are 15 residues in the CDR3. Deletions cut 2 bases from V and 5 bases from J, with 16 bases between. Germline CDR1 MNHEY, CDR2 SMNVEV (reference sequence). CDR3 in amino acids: CASSLAPYFGNEQYF. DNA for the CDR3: TGTGCCAGCAGTTTAGCCCCCTATTTTGGTAACGAGCAGTACTTC.

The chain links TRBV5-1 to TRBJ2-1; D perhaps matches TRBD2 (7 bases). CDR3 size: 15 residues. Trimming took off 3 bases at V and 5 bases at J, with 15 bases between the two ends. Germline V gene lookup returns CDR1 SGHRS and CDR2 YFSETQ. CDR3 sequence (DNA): TGCGCCAGCAGCTACGGCGGGGGCGGCAACAATGAGCAGTTCTTC. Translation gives CASSYGGGGNNEQFF. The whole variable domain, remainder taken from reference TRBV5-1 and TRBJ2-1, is KAGVTQTPRYLIKTRGQQVTLSCSPISGHRSVSWYQQTPGQGLQFLFEYFSETQRNKGNFPGRFSGRQFSNSRSEMNVSTLELGDSALYLCASSYGGGGNNEQFFGPGTRLTVL.

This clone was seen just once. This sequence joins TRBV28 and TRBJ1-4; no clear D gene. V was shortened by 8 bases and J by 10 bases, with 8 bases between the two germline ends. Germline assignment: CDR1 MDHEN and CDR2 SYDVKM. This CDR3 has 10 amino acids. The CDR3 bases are TGTGCCAGCCCCCGGTTAAAACTGTTTTTT. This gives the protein CASPRLKLFF.